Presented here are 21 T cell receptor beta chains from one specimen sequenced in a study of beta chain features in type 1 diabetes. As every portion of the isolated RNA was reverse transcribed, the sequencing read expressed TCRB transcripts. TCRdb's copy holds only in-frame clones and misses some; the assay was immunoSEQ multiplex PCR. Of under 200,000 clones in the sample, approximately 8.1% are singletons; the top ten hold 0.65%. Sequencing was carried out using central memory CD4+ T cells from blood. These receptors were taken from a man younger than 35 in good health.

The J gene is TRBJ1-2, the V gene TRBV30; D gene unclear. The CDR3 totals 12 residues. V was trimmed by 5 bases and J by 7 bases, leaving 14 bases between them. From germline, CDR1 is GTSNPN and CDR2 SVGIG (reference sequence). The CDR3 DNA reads TGTGCCTGGGGCCCCCCTTTGGTTGGCTACACCTTC. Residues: CAWGPPLVGYTF.

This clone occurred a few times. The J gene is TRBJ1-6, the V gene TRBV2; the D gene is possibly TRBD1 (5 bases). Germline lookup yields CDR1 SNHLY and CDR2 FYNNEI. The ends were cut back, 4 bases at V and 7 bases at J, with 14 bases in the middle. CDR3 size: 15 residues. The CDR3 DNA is TGTGCCAGCAGTGTTCCCCAGGGTGGCAATTCACCCCTCCACTTT. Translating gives CASSVPQGGNSPLHF.

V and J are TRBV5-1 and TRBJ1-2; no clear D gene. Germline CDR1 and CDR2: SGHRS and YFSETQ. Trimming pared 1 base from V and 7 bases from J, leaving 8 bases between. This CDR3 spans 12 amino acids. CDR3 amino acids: CASSLNAGGYTF. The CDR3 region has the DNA TGCGCCAGCAGCTTGAATGCGGGTGGCTACACCTTC.

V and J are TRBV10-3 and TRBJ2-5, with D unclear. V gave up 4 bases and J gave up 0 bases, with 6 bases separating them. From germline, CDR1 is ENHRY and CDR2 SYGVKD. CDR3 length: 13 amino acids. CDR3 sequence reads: CAISVPDQETQYF. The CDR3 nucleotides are TGTGCCATCAGTGTACCAGACCAAGAGACCCAGTACTTC.

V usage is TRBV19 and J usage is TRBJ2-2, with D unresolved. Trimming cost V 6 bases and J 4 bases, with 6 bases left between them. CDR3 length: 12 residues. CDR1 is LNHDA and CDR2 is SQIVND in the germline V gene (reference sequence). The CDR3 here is CASRLSTGELFF. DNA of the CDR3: TGTGCCAGTAGACTTAGCACCGGGGAGCTGTTTTTT.

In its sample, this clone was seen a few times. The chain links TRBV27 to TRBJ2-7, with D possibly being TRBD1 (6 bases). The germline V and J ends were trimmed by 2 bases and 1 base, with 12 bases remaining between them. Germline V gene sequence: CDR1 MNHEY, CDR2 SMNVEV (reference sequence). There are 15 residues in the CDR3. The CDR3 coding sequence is TGTGCCAGCAGTTTAAAGGGGGTCCCTTCCTACGAGCAGTACTTC. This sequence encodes CASSLKGVPSYEQYF.

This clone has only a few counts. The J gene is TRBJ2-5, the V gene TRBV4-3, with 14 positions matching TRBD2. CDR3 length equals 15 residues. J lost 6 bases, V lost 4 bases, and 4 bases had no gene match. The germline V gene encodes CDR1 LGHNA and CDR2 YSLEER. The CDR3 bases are TGCGCCAGCAGCCTAGGGACTAGCGGGAGTCAGACCCAGTACTTC. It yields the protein CASSLGTSGSQTQYF.

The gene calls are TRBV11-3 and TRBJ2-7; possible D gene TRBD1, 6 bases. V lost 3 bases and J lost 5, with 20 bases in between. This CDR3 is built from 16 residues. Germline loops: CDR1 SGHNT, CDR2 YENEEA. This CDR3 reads CASSFLTGRGGHEQYF. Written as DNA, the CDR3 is TGTGCCAGCAGCTTCCTCACGGGCAGGGGTGGCCACGAGCAGTACTTC.

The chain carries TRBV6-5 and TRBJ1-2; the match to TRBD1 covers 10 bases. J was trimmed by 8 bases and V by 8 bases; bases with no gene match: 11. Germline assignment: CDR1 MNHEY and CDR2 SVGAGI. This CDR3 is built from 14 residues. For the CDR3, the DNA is TGTGCCAGCCGCCCGGGACAGGGGTCGCGGGGCTACACCTTC. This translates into CASRPGQGSRGYTF.

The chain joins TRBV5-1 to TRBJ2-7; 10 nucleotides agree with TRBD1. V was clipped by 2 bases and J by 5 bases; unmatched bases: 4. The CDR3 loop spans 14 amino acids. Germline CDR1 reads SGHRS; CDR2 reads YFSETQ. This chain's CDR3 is CASSFWDRGNEQYF. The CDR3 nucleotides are TGCGCCAGCAGCTTCTGGGACAGGGGTAACGAGCAGTACTTC.

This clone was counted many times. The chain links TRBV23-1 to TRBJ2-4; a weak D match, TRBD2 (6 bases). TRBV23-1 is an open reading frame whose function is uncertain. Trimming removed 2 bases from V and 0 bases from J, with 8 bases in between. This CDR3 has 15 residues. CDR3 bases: TGCGCCAGCAGTCAAACGGGACTAGCCAAAAACATTCAGTACTTC. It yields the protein CASSQTGLAKNIQYF.

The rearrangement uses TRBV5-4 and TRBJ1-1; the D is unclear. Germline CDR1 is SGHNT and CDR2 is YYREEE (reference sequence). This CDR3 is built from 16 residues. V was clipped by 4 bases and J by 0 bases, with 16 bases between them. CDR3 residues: CASSQRYLTMNTEAFF. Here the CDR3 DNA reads TGTGCCAGCAGCCAACGCTACCTCACTATGAACACTGAAGCTTTCTTT.

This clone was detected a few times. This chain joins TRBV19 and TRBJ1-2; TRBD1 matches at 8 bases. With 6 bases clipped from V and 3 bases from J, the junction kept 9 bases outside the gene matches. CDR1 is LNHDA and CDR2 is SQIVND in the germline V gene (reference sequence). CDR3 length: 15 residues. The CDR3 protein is CASRETGVADYGYTF. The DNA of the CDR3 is TGTGCCAGTAGGGAGACAGGGGTTGCTGACTATGGCTACACCTTC.

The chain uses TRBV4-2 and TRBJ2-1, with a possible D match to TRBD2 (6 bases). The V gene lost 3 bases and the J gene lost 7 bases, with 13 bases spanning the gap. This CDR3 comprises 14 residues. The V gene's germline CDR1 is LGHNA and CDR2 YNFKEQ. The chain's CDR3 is CASSQGGRANEQFF. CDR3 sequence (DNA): TGTGCCAGCAGCCAGGGAGGACGCGCAAATGAGCAGTTCTTC.

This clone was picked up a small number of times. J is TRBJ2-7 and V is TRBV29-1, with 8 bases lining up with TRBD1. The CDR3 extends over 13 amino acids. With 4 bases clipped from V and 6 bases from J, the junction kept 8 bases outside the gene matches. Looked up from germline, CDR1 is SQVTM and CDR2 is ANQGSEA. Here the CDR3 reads CSVAGGAVSEQYF. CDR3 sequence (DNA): TGCAGCGTTGCAGGGGGCGCGGTTTCCGAGCAGTACTTC.

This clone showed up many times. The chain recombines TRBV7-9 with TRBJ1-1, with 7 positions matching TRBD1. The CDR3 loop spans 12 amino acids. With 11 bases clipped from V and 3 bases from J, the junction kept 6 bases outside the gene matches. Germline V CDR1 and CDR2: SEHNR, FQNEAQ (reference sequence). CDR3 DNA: TGTGCCGGGGACAGAAGGGACACTGAAGCTTTCTTT. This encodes CAGDRRDTEAFF.

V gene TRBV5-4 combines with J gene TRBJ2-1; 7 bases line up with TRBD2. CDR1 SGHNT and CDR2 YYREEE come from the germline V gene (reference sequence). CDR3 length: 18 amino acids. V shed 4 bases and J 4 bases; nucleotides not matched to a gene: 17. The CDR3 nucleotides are TGTGCCAGCAGCCAAGATGGGGGGGGTTACCTCGGGTACAATGAGCAGTTCTTC. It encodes CASSQDGGGYLGYNEQFF.

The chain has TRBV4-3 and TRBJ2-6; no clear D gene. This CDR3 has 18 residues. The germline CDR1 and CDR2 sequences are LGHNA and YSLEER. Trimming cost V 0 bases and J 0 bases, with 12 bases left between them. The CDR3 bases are TGCGCCAGCAGCCAAGATCTTCGAGGTCTCTCTGGGGCCAACGTCCTGACTTTC. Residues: CASSQDLRGLSGANVLTF.

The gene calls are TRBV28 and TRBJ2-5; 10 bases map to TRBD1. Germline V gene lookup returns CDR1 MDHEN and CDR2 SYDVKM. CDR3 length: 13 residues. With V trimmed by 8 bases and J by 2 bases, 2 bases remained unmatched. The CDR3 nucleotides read TGTGCCAGCCTGGGACAGGGGCAAGAGACCCAGTACTTC. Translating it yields CASLGQGQETQYF.

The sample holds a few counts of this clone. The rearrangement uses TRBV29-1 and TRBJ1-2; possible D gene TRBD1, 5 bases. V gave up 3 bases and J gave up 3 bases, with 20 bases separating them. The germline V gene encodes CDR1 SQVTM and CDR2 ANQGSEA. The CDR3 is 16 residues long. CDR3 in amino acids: CSVDMGEAGSDYGYTF. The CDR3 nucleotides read TGCAGCGTTGATATGGGGGAGGCCGGAAGTGACTATGGCTACACCTTC. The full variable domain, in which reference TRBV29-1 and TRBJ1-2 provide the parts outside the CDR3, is SAVISQKPSRDICQRGTSLTIQCQVDSQVTMMFWYRQQPGQSLTLIATANQGSEATYESGFVIDKFPISRPNLTFSTLTVSNMSPEDSSIYLCSVDMGEAGSDYGYTFGSGTRLTVV.

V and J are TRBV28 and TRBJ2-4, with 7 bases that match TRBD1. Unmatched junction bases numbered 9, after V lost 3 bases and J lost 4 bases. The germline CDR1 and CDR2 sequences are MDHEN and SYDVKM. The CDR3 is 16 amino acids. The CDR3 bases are TGTGCCAGCAGTTTCCTAGCCATGGGACAGAAAAACATTCAGTACTTC. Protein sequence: CASSFLAMGQKNIQYF.